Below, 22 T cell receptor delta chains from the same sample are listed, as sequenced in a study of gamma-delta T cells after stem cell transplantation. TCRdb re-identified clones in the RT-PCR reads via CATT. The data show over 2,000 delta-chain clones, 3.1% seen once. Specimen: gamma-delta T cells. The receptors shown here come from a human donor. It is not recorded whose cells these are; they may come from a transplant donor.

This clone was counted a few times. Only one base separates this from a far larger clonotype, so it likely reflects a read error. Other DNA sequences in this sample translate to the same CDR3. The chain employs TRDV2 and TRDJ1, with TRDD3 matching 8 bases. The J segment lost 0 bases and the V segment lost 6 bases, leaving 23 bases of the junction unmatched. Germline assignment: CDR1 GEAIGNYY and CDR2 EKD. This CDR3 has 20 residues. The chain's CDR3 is CACQPLRGTGGQSYTDKLIF. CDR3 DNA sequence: TGTGCCTGTCAACCCCTAAGGGGGACTGGGGGCCAATCGTACACCGATAAACTCATCTTT.

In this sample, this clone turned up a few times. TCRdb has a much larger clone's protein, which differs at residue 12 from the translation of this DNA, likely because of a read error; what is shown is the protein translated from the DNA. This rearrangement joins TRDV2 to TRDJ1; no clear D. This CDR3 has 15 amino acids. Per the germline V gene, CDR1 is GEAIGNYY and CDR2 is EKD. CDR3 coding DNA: TGTGCCTGTGACACTATAACTGTACCAACCGATAGACTCATCTTT. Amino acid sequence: CACDTITVPTDRLIF.

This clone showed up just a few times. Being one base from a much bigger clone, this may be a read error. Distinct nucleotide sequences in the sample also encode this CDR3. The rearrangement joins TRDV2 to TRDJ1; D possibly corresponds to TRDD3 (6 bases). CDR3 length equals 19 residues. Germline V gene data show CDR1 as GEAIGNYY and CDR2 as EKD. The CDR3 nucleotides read TGTGCCTGTGACACGATTGGGGATGGACGGCATTTGTACACCGATAAACTCATCTTC. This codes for CACDTIGDGRHLYTDKLIF.

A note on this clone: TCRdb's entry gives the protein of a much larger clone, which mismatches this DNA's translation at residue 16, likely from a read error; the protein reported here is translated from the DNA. CDR3 loop: CACDPLLTGDTRADKPIF. CDR3 bases: TGTGCCTGTGACCCTCTCTTGACGGGGGATACGCGGGCCGATAAACCCATCTTT. The chain carries TRDV2 and TRDJ1, with 10 bases matching TRDD3. Germline lookup yields CDR1 GEAIGNYY and CDR2 EKD. This CDR3 region has 18 residues.

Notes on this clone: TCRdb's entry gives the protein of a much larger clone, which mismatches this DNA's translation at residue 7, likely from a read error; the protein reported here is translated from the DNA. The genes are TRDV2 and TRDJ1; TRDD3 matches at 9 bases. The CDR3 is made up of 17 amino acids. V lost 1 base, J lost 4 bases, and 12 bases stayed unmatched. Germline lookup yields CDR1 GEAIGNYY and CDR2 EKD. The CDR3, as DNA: TGTGCCTGTGACACGGTGGTGGGGGATAGTGTCGGCGATAAACTCATCTTT. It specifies CACDTVVGDSVGDKLIF.

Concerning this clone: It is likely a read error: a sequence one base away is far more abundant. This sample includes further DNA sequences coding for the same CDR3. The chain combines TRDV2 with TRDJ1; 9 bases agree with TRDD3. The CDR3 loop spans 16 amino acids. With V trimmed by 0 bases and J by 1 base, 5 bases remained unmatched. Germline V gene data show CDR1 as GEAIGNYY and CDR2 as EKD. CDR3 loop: CACDTLGDKTTDKLIF. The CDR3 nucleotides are TGTGCCTGTGACACCTTGGGGGATAAGACCACCGATAAACTCATCTTT.

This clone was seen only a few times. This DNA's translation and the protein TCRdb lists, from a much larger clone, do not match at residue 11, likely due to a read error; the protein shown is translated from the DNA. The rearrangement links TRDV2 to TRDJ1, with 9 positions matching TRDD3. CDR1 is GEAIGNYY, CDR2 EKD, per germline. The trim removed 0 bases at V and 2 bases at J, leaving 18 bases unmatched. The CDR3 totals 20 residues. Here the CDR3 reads CACDTVLTGGNAGDTDKLIF. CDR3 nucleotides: TGTGCCTGTGACACCGTACTTACTGGGGGAAACGCTGGCGATACCGATAAACTCATCTTT.

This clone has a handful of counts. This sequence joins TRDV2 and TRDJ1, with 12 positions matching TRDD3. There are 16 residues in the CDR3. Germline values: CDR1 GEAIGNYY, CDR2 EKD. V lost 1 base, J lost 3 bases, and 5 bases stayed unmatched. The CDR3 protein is CACDTLLGDTPDKLIF. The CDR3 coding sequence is TGTGCCTGTGACACGTTACTGGGGGATACCCCCGATAAACTCATCTTT.

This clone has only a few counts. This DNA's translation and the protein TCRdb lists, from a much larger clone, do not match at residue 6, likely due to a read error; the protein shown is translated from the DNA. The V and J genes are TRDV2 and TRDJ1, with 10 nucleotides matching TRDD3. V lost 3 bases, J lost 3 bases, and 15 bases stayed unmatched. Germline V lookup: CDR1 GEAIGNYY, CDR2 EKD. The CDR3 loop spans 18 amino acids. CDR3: CACDPPLTGDTRADKLIF. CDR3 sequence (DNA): TGTGCCTGTGACCCTCCCTTGACGGGGGATACGCGGGCCGATAAACTCATCTTT.

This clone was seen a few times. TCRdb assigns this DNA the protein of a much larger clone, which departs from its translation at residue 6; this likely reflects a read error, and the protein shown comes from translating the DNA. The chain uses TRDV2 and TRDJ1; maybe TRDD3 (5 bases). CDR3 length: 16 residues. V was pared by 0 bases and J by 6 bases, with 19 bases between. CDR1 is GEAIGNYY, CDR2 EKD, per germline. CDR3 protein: CACDTPEGGEGHKLIF. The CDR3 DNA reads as TGTGCCTGTGACACCCCCGAAGGAGGGGAAGGGCATAAACTCATCTTT.

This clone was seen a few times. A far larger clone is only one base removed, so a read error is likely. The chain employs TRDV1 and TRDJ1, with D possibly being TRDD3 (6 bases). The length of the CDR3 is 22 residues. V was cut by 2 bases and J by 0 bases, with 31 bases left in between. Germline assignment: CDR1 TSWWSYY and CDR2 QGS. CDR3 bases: TGTGCTCTTGGGGAATTCCCCAGCGTCCGTACTGGGAGATACTCATACACCGATAAACTCATCTTT. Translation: CALGEFPSVRTGRYSYTDKLIF.

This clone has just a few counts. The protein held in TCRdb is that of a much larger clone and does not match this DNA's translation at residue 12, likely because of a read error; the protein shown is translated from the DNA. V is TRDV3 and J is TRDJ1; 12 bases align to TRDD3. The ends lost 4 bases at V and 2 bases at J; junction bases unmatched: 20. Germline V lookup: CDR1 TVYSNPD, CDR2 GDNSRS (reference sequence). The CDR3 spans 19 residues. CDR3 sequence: CACDTVRLGDTQETDKLIF. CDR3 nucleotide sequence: TGTGCCTGTGACACCGTAAGGCTGGGGGATACGCAGGAGACCGATAAACTCATCTTT. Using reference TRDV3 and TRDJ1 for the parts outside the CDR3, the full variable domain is CDKVTQSSPDQTVASGSEVVLLCTYDTVYSNPDLFWYRIRPDYSFQFVFYGDNSRSEGADFTQGRFSVKHILTQKAFHLVISPVRTEDSATYYCACDTVRLGDTQETDKLIFGKGTRVTVEP.

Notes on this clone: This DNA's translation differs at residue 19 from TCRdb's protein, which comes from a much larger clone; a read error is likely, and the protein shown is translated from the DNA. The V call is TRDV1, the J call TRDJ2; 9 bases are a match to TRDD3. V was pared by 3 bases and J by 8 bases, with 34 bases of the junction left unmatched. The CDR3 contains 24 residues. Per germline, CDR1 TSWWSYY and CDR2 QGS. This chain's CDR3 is CALGDPCLRTAVWGICPGHAQLFF. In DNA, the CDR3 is TGTGCTCTTGGGGACCCCTGCCTTCGGACGGCGGTCTGGGGGATTTGCCCGGGACACGCACAACTCTTCTTT.

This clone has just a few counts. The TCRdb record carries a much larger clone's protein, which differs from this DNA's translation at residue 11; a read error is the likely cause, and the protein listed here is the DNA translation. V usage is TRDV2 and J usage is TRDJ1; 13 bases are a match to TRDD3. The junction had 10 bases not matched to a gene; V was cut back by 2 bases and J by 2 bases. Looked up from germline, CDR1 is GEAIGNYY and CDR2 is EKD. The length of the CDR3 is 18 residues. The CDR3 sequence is CACDILTGGYDRTDKLIF. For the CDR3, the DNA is TGTGCCTGTGACATTCTCACTGGGGGATACGATCGGACCGATAAACTCATCTTT.

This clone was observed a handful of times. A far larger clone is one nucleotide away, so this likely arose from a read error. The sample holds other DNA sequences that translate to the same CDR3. The CDR3 spells CACDQLPTLGDTDKLIF. Written as DNA, the CDR3 is TGCGCCTGTGATCAACTTCCTACTCTGGGGGATACCGATAAACTCATCTTT. The rearrangement uses TRDV2 and TRDJ1, with D possibly TRDD3 on 9 matching bases. Germline values: CDR1 GEAIGNYY, CDR2 EKD. There are 17 residues in the CDR3.

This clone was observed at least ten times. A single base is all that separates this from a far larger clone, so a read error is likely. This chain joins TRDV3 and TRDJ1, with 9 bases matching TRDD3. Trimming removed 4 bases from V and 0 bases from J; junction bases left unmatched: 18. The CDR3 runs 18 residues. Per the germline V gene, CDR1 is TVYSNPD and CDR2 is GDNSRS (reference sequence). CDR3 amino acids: CACLLRGVGDNYTDKLIF. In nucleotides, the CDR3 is TGTGCCTGTCTCCTACGGGGGGTGGGGGATAACTACACCGATAAACTCATCTTT.

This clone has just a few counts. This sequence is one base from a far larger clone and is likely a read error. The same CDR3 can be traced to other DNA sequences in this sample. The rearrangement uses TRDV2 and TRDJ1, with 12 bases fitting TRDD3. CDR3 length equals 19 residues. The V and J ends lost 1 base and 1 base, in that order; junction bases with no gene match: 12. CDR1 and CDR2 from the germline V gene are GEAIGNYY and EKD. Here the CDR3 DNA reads TGTGCCTGTGACACTGTGGGGGTACTGGGGGATACATCCACCGATAAACTCATCTTT. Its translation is CACDTVGVLGDTSTDKLIF.

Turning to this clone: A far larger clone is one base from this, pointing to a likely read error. CDR3 coding DNA: TGTGCCTGTGGCAGCTGGGGGAGCACCGATAAACTCATCTTT. It specifies CACGSWGSTDKLIF. V is TRDV2 and J is TRDJ1, with 8 bases matching TRDD3. Germline CDR1 reads GEAIGNYY; CDR2 reads EKD. Germline trimming cut 5 bases from V and 1 base from J; bases unmatched to any gene: 5. CDR3 length: 14 residues.

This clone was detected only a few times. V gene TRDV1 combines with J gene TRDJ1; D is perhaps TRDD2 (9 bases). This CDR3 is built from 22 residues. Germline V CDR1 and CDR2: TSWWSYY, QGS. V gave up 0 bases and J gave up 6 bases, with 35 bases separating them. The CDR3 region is CALGELRPSYNYVLGGTYKLIF. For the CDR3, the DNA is TGTGCTCTTGGGGAACTTCGGCCTTCCTACAACTACGTACTGGGGGGAACTTATAAACTCATCTTT.

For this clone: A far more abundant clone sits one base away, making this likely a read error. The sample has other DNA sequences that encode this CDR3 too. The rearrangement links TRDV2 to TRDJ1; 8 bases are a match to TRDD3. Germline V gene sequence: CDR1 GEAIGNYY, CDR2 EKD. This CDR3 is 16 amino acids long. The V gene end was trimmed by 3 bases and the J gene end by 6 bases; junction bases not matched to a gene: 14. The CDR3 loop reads CACDSLSTGGLNKLIF. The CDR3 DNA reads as TGTGCCTGTGACTCTCTGTCAACTGGGGGGCTGAATAAACTCATCTTT.

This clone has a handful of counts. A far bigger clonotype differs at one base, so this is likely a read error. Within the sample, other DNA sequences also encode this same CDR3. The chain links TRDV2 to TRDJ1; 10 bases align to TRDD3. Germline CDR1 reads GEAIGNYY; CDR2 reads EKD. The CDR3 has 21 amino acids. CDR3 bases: TGTGCCTGTGACACTGTGGGGAGTACTGGGGGATTTCGGGTCGAGGCCGATAAGCTCATCTTT. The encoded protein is CACDTVGSTGGFRVEADKLIF.

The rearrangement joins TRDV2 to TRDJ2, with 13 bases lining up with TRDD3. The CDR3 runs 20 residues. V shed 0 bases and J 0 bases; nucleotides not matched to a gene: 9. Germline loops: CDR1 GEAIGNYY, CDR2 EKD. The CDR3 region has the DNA TGTGCCTGTGACACCGGAGGTGTACTGGGGGATACGGCTTTGACAGCACAACTCTTCTTT. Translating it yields CACDTGGVLGDTALTAQLFF.